A selection of T cell receptor beta chains follows, all from one sample in a study of Graves' ophthalmopathy and Graves' hyperthyroidism. TCRdb re-called the multiplex PCR reads through MiXCR, storing one row per CDR3 protein. This table has about 500,000 distinct CDR3 sequences, about an eighth appearing once. Sequencing used blood. These receptors all come from a woman aged 25 to 39 with Graves' ophthalmopathy. Each CDR3 is given with its conserved first and last residue. Each record gives: CDR3 protein, CDR3 DNA, D gene, clone size, J gene, V gene. D genes are given only for firm matches. Clone size appears in some rows only: once, few, many, or a class for an expanded clone.

CASSGGVEQYF TGTGCCAGCAGCGGCGGGGTCGAGCAGTACTTC . many TRBJ2-7 TRBV27
CASSSWTSGRVSEQYF TGTGCCAGCAGTTCCTGGACTAGCGGGAGAGTAAGCGAGCAGTACTTC TRBD2 many TRBJ2-7 TRBV27
CASRTGTGTGELFF TGTGCCAGCAGAACCGGGACAGGGACCGGGGAGCTGTTTTTT TRBD1 . TRBJ2-2 TRBV12-3/TRBV12-4
CAWSFASNQPQHF TGTGCCTGGAGTTTTGCAAGCAATCAGCCCCAGCATTTT . many TRBJ1-5 TRBV30
CAASGARGSNQPQHF TGTGCCGCCAGTGGTGCTAGGGGAAGCAATCAGCCCCAGCATTTT . . TRBJ1-5 TRBV6-1
CAWGTGRNTEAFF TGTGCCTGGGGGACAGGGCGGAACACTGAAGCTTTCTTT TRBD1 many TRBJ1-1 TRBV30
CASSELAVKNIQYF TGTGCCAGCAGTGAACTAGCTGTCAAAAACATTCAGTACTTC . . TRBJ2-4 TRBV2
CAGHGGGNTEAFF TGTGCCGGCCATGGAGGGGGGAACACTGAAGCTTTCTTT . many TRBJ1-1 TRBV7-9
CASSLNGANTEAFF TGCGCCAGCAGCTTGAATGGGGCGAACACTGAAGCTTTCTTT . many TRBJ1-1 TRBV5-1
CASRKRGQGHAGYEQYF TGTGCCAGTCGAAAGCGGGGGCAGGGACATGCAGGCTACGAGCAGTACTTC TRBD2 many TRBJ2-7 TRBV11-2
CASSQGDSNTEAFF TGCGCCAGCAGCCAAGGGGATAGCAACACTGAAGCTTTCTTT . few TRBJ1-1 TRBV4-1
CASGQEAYEQYF TGTGCCAGCGGACAGGAGGCCTACGAGCAGTACTTC TRBD1 many TRBJ2-7 TRBV2
CASRPRTGLTTEAFF TGTGCCAGCAGACCAAGGACAGGGCTCACCACTGAAGCTTTCTTT TRBD1 . TRBJ1-1 TRBV12-3/TRBV12-4
CSAPDRNLGDIQYF TGCAGTGCTCCCGACAGGAACCTGGGGGACATTCAGTACTTC . many TRBJ2-4 TRBV20-1
CAWSEDTYTGELFF TGTGCCTGGAGTGAGGACACCTACACCGGGGAGCTGTTTTTT . many TRBJ2-2 TRBV30
CASSVTGLKGETQYF TGTGCCAGCAGCGTGACAGGACTTAAGGGGGAGACCCAGTACTTC . many TRBJ2-5 TRBV11-2
CAINARGTGELFF TGTGCCATCAACGCACGGGGCACCGGGGAGCTGTTTTTT . many TRBJ2-2 TRBV10-3
CSARDRLVGQETQYF TGCAGTGCTAGAGATAGACTAGTTGGTCAAGAGACCCAGTACTTC . many TRBJ2-5 TRBV20-1
CSASTDMYSNQPQHF TGCAGTGCTAGCACCGACATGTATAGCAATCAGCCCCAGCATTTT . many TRBJ1-5 TRBV20-1
CAISAYLSGTVPSSYNSPLHF TGTGCCATCAGTGCATACCTATCCGGGACTGTCCCTAGCTCCTATAATTCACCCCTCCACTTT . few TRBJ1-6 TRBV10-3
CSVATYDEAFF TGCAGCGTTGCGACGTACGATGAAGCTTTCTTT . . TRBJ1-1 TRBV29-1
CASSYRGGATGELFF TGTGCCAGCAGTTACAGGGGGGGAGCCACCGGGGAGCTGTTTTTT . . TRBJ2-2 TRBV6-2/TRBV6-3
CASSIGTHTPRELFF TGTGCCAGTAGTATCGGGACACACACCCCCAGGGAGCTGTTTTTT . few TRBJ2-2 TRBV19
CASSPAGSNEQYF TGTGCCAGCAGCCCGGCAGGGTCAAACGAGCAGTACTTC . many TRBJ2-7 TRBV7-3
CATRDRMNTEAFF TGTGCCACTCGGGACAGGATGAACACTGAAGCTTTCTTT TRBD1 many TRBJ1-1 TRBV6-2/TRBV6-3
CASGAYTGELFF TGTGCCAGCGGGGCGTACACCGGGGAGCTGTTTTTT . many TRBJ2-2 TRBV7-6
CASRVGTQYGYTF TGTGCCAGCAGGGTAGGGACACAATATGGCTACACCTTC . many TRBJ1-2 TRBV6-1
CASSQADRGYMNTEAFF TGTGCCAGCAGCCAAGCGGACAGGGGGTACATGAACACTGAAGCTTTCTTT TRBD1 many TRBJ1-1 TRBV3-1
CSAREIYRGNTEAFF TGCAGTGCTAGAGAGATCTACAGGGGGAACACTGAAGCTTTCTTT TRBD1 many TRBJ1-1 TRBV20-1
CASSGLAGDLTGELFF TGTGCCAGCAGTGGACTAGCGGGAGATTTGACCGGGGAGCTGTTTTTT TRBD2 few TRBJ2-2 TRBV28
CSARRRRFYEQYF TGCAGTGCTAGACGCCGGAGGTTCTACGAGCAGTACTTC . many TRBJ2-7 TRBV20-1
CAWSVAGGLETQYF TGTGCCTGGAGTGTAGCGGGAGGCCTAGAGACCCAGTACTTC TRBD2 . TRBJ2-5 TRBV30
CASSLPQGVMETQYF TGTGCCAGCAGTTTGCCACAGGGAGTGATGGAGACCCAGTACTTC . . TRBJ2-5 TRBV28
CASSFERVPGELFF TGTGCCAGCAGTTTCGAGAGAGTCCCCGGGGAGCTGTTTTTT . many TRBJ2-2 TRBV28
CASSPSGHQLGSPLHF TGTGCCAGCAGCCCCTCGGGACACCAACTTGGATCACCCCTCCACTTT . many TRBJ1-6 TRBV13
CASSKHRNTGELFF TGTGCCAGCAGTAAACACAGGAACACCGGGGAGCTGTTTTTT . many TRBJ2-2 TRBV12-3/TRBV12-4
CASSQDRFYEQYF TGCGCCAGCAGCCAAGACAGGTTCTACGAGCAGTACTTC . many TRBJ2-7 TRBV4-1
CASSLDVSDSVGNTEAFF TGCGCCAGCAGCTTGGACGTTTCGGATTCAGTCGGGAACACTGAAGCTTTCTTT . many TRBJ1-1 TRBV5-1
CASTSGGDYGYTF TGTGCCAGCACCTCAGGGGGAGACTATGGCTACACCTTC TRBD1 many TRBJ1-2 TRBV12-3/TRBV12-4
CASSEYVGETQYF TGTGCCAGCAGTGAATATGTGGGGGAGACCCAGTACTTC . few TRBJ2-5 TRBV6-1
CASSIARTVTYEQYF TGTGCCAGTAGTATAGCCCGGACTGTAACCTACGAGCAGTACTTC . many TRBJ2-7 TRBV19
CASSEVGVGEAFF TGTGCCAGCAGTGAAGTTGGGGTCGGCGAAGCTTTCTTT . many TRBJ1-1 TRBV6-1
CASSYSLAGGGTGELFF TGTGCCAGCAGTTACTCCCTAGCGGGAGGAGGTACCGGGGAGCTGTTTTTT TRBD2 many TRBJ2-2 TRBV6-5
CASSPVQGSSAFF TGTGCCAGCAGCCCAGTCCAGGGGTCCTCGGCTTTCTTT . many TRBJ1-1 TRBV7-2
CASSFLPGRRGGGYTF TGTGCCAGCAGCTTTCTCCCAGGCCGACGAGGAGGGGGCTACACCTTC . many TRBJ1-2 TRBV13
CASRRRVGNNSPLHF TGTGCCAGCAGGCGGAGGGTCGGGAATAATTCACCCCTCCACTTT . many TRBJ1-6 TRBV6-1
CASSQGGGASEAFF TGTGCCAGCAGTCAGGGAGGAGGGGCATCCGAAGCTTTCTTT . many TRBJ1-1 TRBV6-2/TRBV6-3